This T cell receptor beta chain was recorded in a study of CD8 T cells in ankylosing spondylitis. General study results and limits: In ankylosing spondylitis blood, a motif of roughly eight highly homologous TCR beta variants appeared characteristic.

The CDR3 contains 13 residues. Trimming cost V 5 bases and J 7 bases, with 12 bases left between them. This clonotype was picked up many times. What it binds is unknown. Using its own MiXCR run on the 5' RACE reads, TCRdb lists one record per CDR3 protein. The sample consists of approximately 400,000 distinct CDR3 sequences, 20% to 30% of them appearing once. Sequences were obtained from blood, either unsorted or a sorted T cell fraction (not recorded which). The rearrangement uses TRBV12-3 or TRBV12-4 and TRBJ2-1; D unresolved. The receptor was derived from a male donor with ankylosing spondylitis. The CDR3 sequence is CASSPLLGNEQFF. The CDR3 region has the DNA TGTGCCAGCAGTCCCCTTTTGGGTAATGAGCAGTTCTTC.